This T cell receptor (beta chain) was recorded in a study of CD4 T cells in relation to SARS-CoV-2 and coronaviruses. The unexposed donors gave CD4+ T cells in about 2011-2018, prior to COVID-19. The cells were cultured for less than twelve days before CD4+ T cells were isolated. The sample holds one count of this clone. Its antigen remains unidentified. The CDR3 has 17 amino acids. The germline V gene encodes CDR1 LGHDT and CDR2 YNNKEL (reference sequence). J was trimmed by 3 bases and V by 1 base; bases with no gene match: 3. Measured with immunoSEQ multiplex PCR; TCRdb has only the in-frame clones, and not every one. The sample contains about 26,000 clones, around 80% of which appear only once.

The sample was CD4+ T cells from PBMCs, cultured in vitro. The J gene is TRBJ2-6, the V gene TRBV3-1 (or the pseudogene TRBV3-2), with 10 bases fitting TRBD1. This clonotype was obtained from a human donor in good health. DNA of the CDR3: TGTGCCAGCAGCCAAGGACAGGGGGCGAGTGGGGCCAACGTCCTGACTTTC. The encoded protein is CASSQGQGASGANVLTF.